The 9 T cell receptor beta chains in this list originate from one sample, sequenced in a study of cytomegalovirus exposure and HLA in healthy donors. Primers: 60 Vbeta forward and 13 Jbeta reverse. Profiling relied on immunoSEQ multiplex PCR, and the TCRdb table lists in-frame clones only, not all of them. The profile shows around 150,000 clones, 65% to 90% of them singletons. The sample taken for sequencing was PBMCs. These receptors originate from a human donor in good health.

The genes are TRBV5-4 and TRBJ2-2; tentative D call: TRBD1 (6 bases). The germline V gene has CDR1 SGHNT and CDR2 YYREEE (reference sequence). The CDR3 totals 16 residues. Deletions cut 3 bases from V and 5 bases from J, with 17 bases between. CDR3 loop: CASSWGSGVGTGELFF. CDR3 in DNA: TGTGCCAGCAGCTGGGGCTCAGGGGTAGGAACCGGGGAGCTGTTTTTT.

The chain is built from TRBV10-2 and TRBJ2-5; D is uncertain. Trimming pared 2 bases from V and 4 bases from J, leaving 11 bases between. Germline assignment: CDR1 WSHSY and CDR2 SAAADI. CDR3 size: 14 residues. CDR3 in amino acids: CASSETTSSETQYF. The CDR3 DNA reads TGCGCCAGCAGTGAGACGACTTCGTCAGAGACCCAGTACTTC.

The chain recombines TRBV7-2 with TRBJ2-1; TRBD2 agrees at 7 bases. The CDR3 runs 13 residues. Germline-derived CDR1 and CDR2 are SGHTA and FQGNSA. J lost 7 bases, V lost 8 bases, and 8 bases had no gene match. The CDR3 nucleotides are TGTGCCAGCTCCCTATCCGGGGGGAATGAGCAGTTCTTC. Translation gives CASSLSGGNEQFF.

The chain uses TRBV5-6 and TRBJ2-5; D possibly corresponds to TRBD2 (5 bases). Germline V lookup: CDR1 SGHDT, CDR2 YYEEEE. CDR3 size: 14 residues. Trimming left V 2 bases short and J 4 bases short, with 12 bases between. Written as DNA, the CDR3 is TGTGCCAGCAGCTTTCGGGGAGTCATAGAGACCCAGTACTTC. This encodes CASSFRGVIETQYF.

This sequence joins TRBV7-2 and TRBJ2-4; D is perhaps TRBD1 (6 bases). CDR3 length equals 14 residues. Trimming removed 6 bases at V and 7 bases at J, with 16 bases between. Looked up from germline, CDR1 is SGHTA and CDR2 is FQGNSA. The CDR3 reads CASRLPGTNNIQYF. The CDR3 DNA follows: TGTGCCAGCAGACTCCCCGGGACAAATAACATTCAGTACTTC.

V gene TRBV6-1 combines with J gene TRBJ1-2, with a tentative D call TRBD1 (6 bases). Trimming took off 0 bases at V and 4 bases at J, with 9 bases between the two ends. The CDR3 has 14 residues. The germline V gene encodes CDR1 MNHNS and CDR2 SASEGT. CDR3 nucleotide sequence: TGTGCCAGCAGTGAAGCGGGGGCTAGCTATGGCTACACCTTC. Protein sequence: CASSEAGASYGYTF.

The chain employs TRBV29-1 and TRBJ1-5; 9 nucleotides align to TRBD1. CDR1 is SQVTM, CDR2 ANQGSEA, per germline. J gave up 7 bases and V 4 bases, and 5 bases lay outside the gene matches. This CDR3 spans 13 amino acids. The CDR3 DNA reads TGCAGCGTTGGGGACAGGGTCAACCAGCCCCAGCATTTT. Translation: CSVGDRVNQPQHF.

The chain is built from TRBV5-1 and TRBJ2-7; TRBD1 matches at 8 bases. CDR3 length: 15 amino acids. CDR1 SGHRS and CDR2 YFSETQ come from the germline V gene. After removal of 1 base from V and 3 bases from J, the junction contained 6 bases not matched to a gene. CDR3 loop: CASSLRAGGFYEQYF. The CDR3 bases are TGCGCCAGCAGCTTGAGGGCAGGGGGCTTCTACGAGCAGTACTTC.

This clone was recorded once. CDR3 region: CASSVQGGRDYEQYF. The CDR3 nucleotides read TGTGCCAGCAGCGTCCAAGGAGGGAGGGACTACGAGCAGTACTTC. The rearrangement joins TRBV9 to TRBJ2-7; 7 positions agree with TRBD2. The CDR3 runs 15 residues. The germline gives CDR1 SGDLS, CDR2 YYNGEE. Trimming took 2 bases from V and 3 from J; bases not matched to a gene: 8.